This T cell receptor (beta chain) was retrieved from a study of shared clonotypes between healthy human individuals. Overall study context: The study used three CD4 naive, three CD4 memory, two CD8 naive and one CD8 memory plate per donor.

This clone was detected once. The CDR3 is 14 amino acids. Germline loops: CDR1 SNHLY, CDR2 FYNNEI. Trimming stripped 3 bases from V and 1 base from J, with 9 bases between. Using immunoSEQ multiplex PCR, the repertoire was profiled, and TCRdb retains in-frame clones only, with some absent. The table lists about 360,000 clones, around 79% of them singletons. The chain is built from TRBV2 and TRBJ2-5, with D perhaps TRBD1 (5 bases). The sequence derives from a man aged 30 to 39 in good health. Sequencing was carried out using memory CD4+ T cells sorted from blood. Subset noted: CD45RA-negative fraction. The CDR3 coding sequence is TGTGCCAGCAGTGATCAGGGTTCCCAAGAGACCCAGTACTTC. Translated: CASSDQGSQETQYF.